What follows are 24 T cell receptor beta chains derived from one specimen sequenced in a study of regulatory T cells in long-lasting Graves disease (dated by TCRdb to about 2021). Library creation used multiplex PCR. Instrument on record: Illumina HiSeq 4000. CDR3 regions were amplified by Arm-PCR with iRepertoire HTBI primers to construct TCR beta libraries. TCRdb reran the public reads through fastp at Q25 and MiXCR, keeping productive beta chains. One record per CDR3 amino acid sequence lists the most common genes and DNA. The sample contains 200,000 to 300,000 distinct CDR3 sequences, 20% of them found a single time. The ten top clones hold about 15% of the sample. According to the study, the label for this sample's time point signals: newly diagnosed GD, antithyroid drugs for less than 3 months. For both TCR sequencing and RNA sequencing, RNA was extracted from PBMCs using TRIzol. This specimen consisted of peripheral blood mononuclear cells (PBMCs), obtained at new diagnosis, from a patient treated with antithyroid drugs. The receptors originated from a female donor with Graves disease.

The chain combines TRBV6-2 or TRBV6-3 with TRBJ1-2; D is unclear. In germline, CDR1 is MNHEY, CDR2 SVGEGT. This CDR3 region has 12 residues. V dropped 6 bases and J dropped 8 bases, with 13 bases sitting between them. The CDR3 protein is CASRDPTGGYTF. The CDR3 DNA sequence: TGTGCCAGCAGGGACCCGACGGGCGGCTACACCTTC.

V and J are TRBV7-2 and TRBJ2-1, with 8 nucleotides matching TRBD2. V lost 1 base, J lost 7 bases, and 9 bases stayed unmatched. The germline gives CDR1 SGHTA, CDR2 FQGNSA. The CDR3 covers 16 residues. The DNA for the CDR3 is TGTACCAGCAGCTTAGAAAGCAGCGGGGGTCCTAATGAGCAGTTCTTC. Amino acid sequence: CTSSLESSGGPNEQFF.

There are many counts of this clonotype. The J gene is TRBJ2-7, the V gene TRBV24-1; 7 nucleotides line up with TRBD1. The CDR3 runs 13 residues. The germline gives CDR1 KGHDR, CDR2 SFDVKD. The ends lost 3 bases at V and 6 bases at J; junction bases unmatched: 4. CDR3 coding DNA: TGTGCCACCAGTGATGACAGGGTAGCCGAGCAGTACTTC. This encodes CATSDDRVAEQYF.

As concerns this clonotype: A much larger clone sits a single nucleotide away, making a read error possible. The chain recombines TRBV20-1 with TRBJ1-6, with unresolved D. Trimming shortened V by 5 bases and J by 12 bases, and 11 bases separated the two germline ends. There are 11 residues in the CDR3. Per the germline V gene, CDR1 is DFQATT and CDR2 is SNEGSKA (reference sequence). Here the CDR3 DNA reads TGCAGTGCTCGGGATTATTTACCCCTCCACTTT. It codes for CSARDYLPLHF.

Remarks on this clonotype: A much bigger clone sits one base away, suggesting this may be a read error. V usage is TRBV13 and J usage is TRBJ1-1; D not resolved. In germline, CDR1 is PRHDT, CDR2 FYEKMQ (reference sequence). The CDR3 totals 14 residues. Deletions cut 5 bases from V and 2 bases from J, with 12 bases between. In DNA form, the CDR3 reads TGTGCCAGCAGCCCCCGCAGCCGAAACACTGAAGCTTTCTTT. It codes for CASSPRSRNTEAFF.

With regard to this clonotype: This likely traces to a read error, being one base from a far larger clone. This chain links TRBV7-9 with TRBJ2-1; TRBD2 agrees at 9 bases. The CDR3 totals 15 residues. Germline V lookup: CDR1 SEHNR, CDR2 FQNEAQ (reference sequence). The CDR3 sequence is CASSFSGTSRSGALF. CDR3 sequence (DNA): TGTGCCAGCAGCTTTTCCGGGACTAGCAGGAGCGGGGCGCTCTTC.

This clonotype was seen at least ten times. This CDR3 is CASSLGRAGEYEKLFF. In DNA form, the CDR3 reads TGTGCCAGCAGTTTAGGCAGGGCCGGGGAGTATGAAAAACTGTTTTTT. The chain is built from TRBV12-3 or TRBV12-4 and TRBJ1-4; maybe TRBD1 (5 bases). CDR3 length: 16 residues. V was shortened by 1 base and J by 6 bases, with 15 bases between the two germline ends.

In its sample, this clonotype was seen many times. The gene calls are TRBV28 and TRBJ1-4; 7 nucleotides align to TRBD1. The germline gives CDR1 MDHEN, CDR2 SYDVKM. J was trimmed by 3 bases and V by 8 bases; bases with no gene match: 12. The CDR3 runs 16 residues. The CDR3 coding sequence is TGTGCCAGCCGGGGGGCAGGGGGTGATTCTAATGAAAAACTGTTTTTT. It translates to CASRGAGGDSNEKLFF. Filled out from reference TRBV28 and TRBJ1-4, the complete variable domain reads DVKVTQSSRYLVKRTGEKVFLECVQDMDHENMFWYRQDPGLGLRLIYFSYDVKMKEKGDIPEGYSVSREKKERFSLILESASTNQTSMYLCASRGAGGDSNEKLFFGSGTQLSVL.

In this sample, this clonotype turned up many times. This sequence joins TRBV7-3 and TRBJ1-2; D remains unclear. Germline V gene lookup returns CDR1 SGHTA and CDR2 FQGTGA. The CDR3 spans 13 residues. Trimming cost V 1 base and J 4 bases, with 7 bases left between them. CDR3 region: CASSLMGSYGYTF. The DNA of the CDR3 is TGTGCCAGCAGCTTAATGGGGTCCTATGGCTACACCTTC.

A note on this clonotype: This sequence is one base from a far larger clone and is likely a read error. The V call is TRBV7-9, the J call TRBJ2-1; maybe TRBD1 (6 bases). Germline CDR1 reads SEHNR; CDR2 reads FQNEAQ (reference sequence). The CDR3 spans 12 residues. Trimming cost V 6 bases and J 12 bases, with 15 bases left between them. The CDR3 coding sequence is TGTGCCAGCAGTTTCCGGACAGCGACGCAGTTCTTC. Protein sequence: CASSFRTATQFF.

At least ten counts were recorded for this clonotype. The genes are TRBV6-2 or TRBV6-3 and TRBJ1-5; 7 nucleotides match TRBD1. The V segment lost 0 bases and the J segment 6 bases; nucleotides outside the gene matches: 5. There are 15 residues in the CDR3. The germline gives CDR1 MNHEY, CDR2 SVGEGT. This CDR3 reads CASSYSTGSGQPQHF. The DNA of the CDR3 is TGTGCCAGCAGTTACTCGACAGGGTCGGGTCAGCCCCAGCATTTT.

Turning to this clonotype: With only one base between it and a far larger clone, this is likely a read error. This chain connects TRBV6-5 to TRBJ2-7, with D maybe TRBD2 (6 bases). CDR1 and CDR2 from the germline V gene are MNHEY and SVGAGI. This CDR3 region has 16 residues. The CDR3 loop reads CVSSSPTAGTSYEQYF. The CDR3 DNA reads TGTGTCAGCAGTTCCCCGACAGCCGGGACTTCCTACGAGCAGTACTTC.

This clonotype was counted ten times or more. This chain joins TRBV7-3 and TRBJ2-6; no reliable D call. The V end lost 6 bases, the J end lost 4 bases, and 13 bases lay between the germline ends. CDR3 length: 15 residues. Germline CDR1 SGHTA, CDR2 FQGTGA. DNA of the CDR3: TGTGCCAGCAGACCGGGCGCGACAGGGGCCAACGTCCTGACTTTC. It encodes CASRPGATGANVLTF. Full variable domain (missing parts from reference TRBV7-3 and TRBJ2-6): GAGVSQTPSNKVTEKGKYVELRCDPISGHTALYWYRQSLGQGPEFLIYFQGTGAADDSGLPNDRFFAVRPEGSVSTLKIQRTERGDSAVYLCASRPGATGANVLTFGAGSRLTVL.

The CDR3 DNA reads as TGCGCCAGCAGCGGTCGCCGGGCAGCAGATACGCAGTATTTT. Translation gives CASSGRRAADTQYF. The chain has TRBV5-1 and TRBJ2-3; D is ambiguous. The CDR3 spans 14 residues. From germline, CDR1 is SGHRS and CDR2 YFSETQ. V lost 4 bases, J lost 4 bases, and 13 bases lay in between.

As regards this clonotype: A much larger clone differs from this one at a single base, so this may be a read error. The V and J genes are TRBV4-2 and TRBJ2-3; 7 positions agree with TRBD2. CDR3 length equals 16 residues. Per germline, CDR1 LGHNA and CDR2 YNFKEQ. The CDR3 loop is CASTQEGLAVGGTQYF. The CDR3 DNA follows: TGTGCCAGCACCCAAGAGGGGCTAGCGGTGGGCGGTACGCAGTATTTT.

This sequence joins TRBV12-3 or TRBV12-4 and TRBJ2-1, with D perhaps TRBD2 (5 bases). The tail of the sequence fits TRBJ2-5 better, so the J call may be wrong. There are 14 residues in the CDR3. The CDR3 protein is CASSLGPGEETQYF. CDR3 nucleotides: TGTGCCAGCAGTTTAGGCCCCGGGGAAGAGACCCAGTACTTC.

This clonotype occurred many times. The genes are TRBV5-1 and TRBJ2-1, with 12 positions matching TRBD2. With 4 bases clipped from V and 5 bases from J, the junction kept 7 bases outside the gene matches. CDR1 is SGHRS, CDR2 YFSETQ, per germline. The CDR3 sequence is 16 residues long. This CDR3 is CASSPRTSGIDNEQFF. The DNA of the CDR3 is TGCGCCAGCAGCCCCAGGACTAGCGGGATCGACAATGAGCAGTTCTTC.

This chain links TRBV7-8 with TRBJ2-5; 10 nucleotides align to TRBD1. The length of the CDR3 is 18 residues. V gave up 3 bases and J gave up 2 bases; unmatched junction bases: 12. Germline assignment: CDR1 SGHVS and CDR2 FQNEAQ. CDR3 coding DNA: TGTGCCAGCAGCTTTGGGGGGACAGGGGCTCCCAGACAAGAGACCCAGTACTTC. As protein: CASSFGGTGAPRQETQYF.

This clonotype was recorded a few times. The chain couples TRBV6-2 or TRBV6-3 to TRBJ2-2; TRBD2 might be the D (6 bases). The ends were cut back, 3 bases at V and 6 bases at J, with 14 bases in the middle. CDR1 is MNHEY and CDR2 is SVGEGT in the germline V gene. The CDR3 totals 15 residues. CDR3 in amino acids: CASSYTGERSGELFF. The CDR3 DNA sequence: TGTGCCAGCAGTTATACGGGGGAAAGATCCGGGGAGCTGTTTTTT.

This clonotype was detected only once. The chain joins TRBV30 to TRBJ1-1; D might be TRBD1 (5 bases). The CDR3 covers 15 residues. Germline CDR1 GTSNPN, CDR2 SVGIG (reference sequence). V was clipped by 5 bases and J by 5 bases, with 21 bases between them. This CDR3 reads CAWRSGTGRRTEAFF. CDR3 bases: TGTGCCTGGCGATCCGGGACGGGGCGGAGAACTGAAGCTTTCTTT.

This clonotype showed up many times. The J gene is TRBJ2-3, the V gene TRBV7-2, with 10 bases aligning to TRBD1. CDR3 length equals 17 residues. Germline CDR1 and CDR2: SGHTA and FQGNSA. V shed 3 bases and J 1 base; nucleotides not matched to a gene: 7. The DNA for the CDR3 is TGTGCCAGCAGCTTCCAACGAGACAGGGGGCGCACAGATACGCAGTATTTT. Its protein is CASSFQRDRGRTDTQYF.

DNA for the CDR3: TGTGCCTGGAGGGGGGGGGGTCCCTACGAGCAGTACTTC. Translated, it gives CAWRGGGPYEQYF. The chain joins TRBV30 to TRBJ2-7; 7 bases are shared with TRBD2. The CDR3 spans 13 residues. J gave up 2 bases and V 3 bases, and 4 bases lay outside the gene matches. The germline V gene encodes CDR1 GTSNPN and CDR2 SVGIG (reference sequence).

This clonotype was found a few times. The chain is built from TRBV29-1 and TRBJ1-4; 7 bases match TRBD1. Trimming cost V 1 base and J 4 bases; bases outside gene matches: 3. Germline lookup yields CDR1 SQVTM and CDR2 ANQGSEA. This CDR3 contains 14 residues. In nucleotides, the CDR3 is TGCAGCGTTGAAGCGACAGGGATTAATGAAAAACTGTTTTTT. Protein product: CSVEATGINEKLFF.

This clonotype was detected many times. V usage is TRBV2 and J usage is TRBJ2-2; the match to TRBD2 covers 12 bases. This CDR3 has 16 amino acids. V shed 6 bases and J 4 bases; nucleotides not matched to a gene: 6. Germline CDR1 is SNHLY and CDR2 is FYNNEI. The DNA of the CDR3 is TGTGCCAGCAGCCCTAGCGGGGGGGAAACCACCGGGGAGCTGTTTTTT. Residues: CASSPSGGETTGELFF.